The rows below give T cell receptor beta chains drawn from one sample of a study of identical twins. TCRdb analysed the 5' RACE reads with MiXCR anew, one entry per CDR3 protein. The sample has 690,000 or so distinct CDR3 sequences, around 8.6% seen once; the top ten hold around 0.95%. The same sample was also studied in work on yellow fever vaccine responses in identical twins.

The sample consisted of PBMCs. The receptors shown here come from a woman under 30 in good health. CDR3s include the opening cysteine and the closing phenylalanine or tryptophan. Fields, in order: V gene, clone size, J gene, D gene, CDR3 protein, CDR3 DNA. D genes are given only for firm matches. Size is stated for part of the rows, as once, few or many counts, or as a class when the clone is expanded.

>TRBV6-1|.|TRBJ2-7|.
CASRTPEDSLSWEQYF
TGTGCCAGCAGGACCCCCGAGGACAGCTTATCGTGGGAGCAGTACTTC
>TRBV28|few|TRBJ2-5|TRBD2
CASSLSAGGVETQYF
TGTGCCAGCAGTTTATCAGCGGGAGGTGTGGAGACCCAGTACTTC
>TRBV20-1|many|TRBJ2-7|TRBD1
CSAVSTGGLSEQYF
TGCAGTGCTGTTTCGACAGGGGGCTTAAGCGAGCAGTACTTC
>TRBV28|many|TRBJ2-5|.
CASSPTGYQETQYF
TGTGCCAGCAGTCCCACGGGGTACCAAGAGACCCAGTACTTC
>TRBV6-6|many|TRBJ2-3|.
CASTPGTDTQYF
TGTGCCAGCACGCCAGGCACAGATACGCAGTATTTT
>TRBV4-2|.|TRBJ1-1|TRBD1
CASSEKHRGRGNTEAFF
TGTGCCAGCAGCGAGAAACACAGGGGGCGAGGGAACACTGAAGCTTTCTTT
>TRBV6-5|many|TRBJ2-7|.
CASSYVGSTYEQYF
TGTGCCAGCAGTTACGTGGGGTCTACCTACGAGCAGTACTTC
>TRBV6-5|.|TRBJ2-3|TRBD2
CASSYPTKSSGSSDTQYF
TGTGCCAGCAGTTACCCTACAAAATCTAGCGGGAGTTCAGATACGCAGTATTTT
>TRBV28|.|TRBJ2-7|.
CASSSPPSSREQYF
TGTGCCAGCAGTTCCCCTCCTTCCTCTAGGGAGCAGTACTTC
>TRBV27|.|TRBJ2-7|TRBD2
CASSRQSPLAGGGYEQYF
TGTGCCAGCAGTCGCCAAAGCCCCCTAGCGGGAGGAGGGTACGAGCAGTACTTC
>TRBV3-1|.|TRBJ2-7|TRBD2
CASSQGASGKYYEQYF
TGTGCCAGCAGCCAAGGGGCTAGCGGAAAATACTACGAGCAGTACTTC
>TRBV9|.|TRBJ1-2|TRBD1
CASSLQRGTGLLDGYTF
TGTGCCAGCAGTTTACAGAGGGGGACAGGGCTTTTGGATGGCTACACCTTC
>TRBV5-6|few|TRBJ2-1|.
CASSSNLGRRRRGEQFF
TGTGCCAGCAGCTCGAACTTGGGACGCCGACGAAGAGGTGAGCAGTTCTTC
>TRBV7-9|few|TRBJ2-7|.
CASSFVVGAGKKYEQYF
TGTGCCAGCAGCTTCGTCGTTGGGGCAGGAAAGAAATACGAGCAGTACTTC
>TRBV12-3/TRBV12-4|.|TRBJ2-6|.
CASREVGLGANVLTF
TGTGCCAGCAGAGAGGTAGGCCTCGGGGCCAACGTCCTGACTTTC
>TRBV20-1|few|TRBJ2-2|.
CSARDLRGANTGELFF
TGCAGTGCTAGAGATCTGAGGGGCGCGAACACCGGGGAGCTGTTTTTT
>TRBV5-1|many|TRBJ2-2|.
CASSSDTGELFF
TGCGCCAGCAGCTCGGACACCGGGGAGCTGTTTTTT
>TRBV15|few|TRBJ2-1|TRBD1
CATRRDRGYNEQFF
TGTGCCACCAGAAGGGACAGGGGATACAATGAGCAGTTCTTC
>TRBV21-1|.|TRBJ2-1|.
CASITPDRPQHEQFF
TGTGCCAGCATTACCCCGGACAGGCCCCAACATGAGCAGTTCTTC
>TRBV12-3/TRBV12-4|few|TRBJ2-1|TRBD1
CASSKAGGSYNEQFF
TGTGCCAGCAGCAAAGCAGGGGGTTCCTACAATGAGCAGTTCTTC
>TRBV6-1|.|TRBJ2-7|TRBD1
CASIAGTVSYEQYF
TGTGCCAGCATTGCCGGGACAGTCTCCTACGAGCAGTACTTC
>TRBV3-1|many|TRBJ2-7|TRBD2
CASSQGGGIYEQYF
TGTGCCAGCAGCCAAGGGGGGGGGATCTACGAGCAGTACTTC
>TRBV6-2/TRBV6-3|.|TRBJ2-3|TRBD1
CASSHRDRGFGDTQYF
TGTGCCAGCAGCCACCGGGACAGGGGGTTTGGAGATACGCAGTATTTT
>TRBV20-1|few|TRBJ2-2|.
CSARVTRMNTGELFF
TGCAGTGCTAGAGTAACCAGGATGAACACCGGGGAGCTGTTTTTT
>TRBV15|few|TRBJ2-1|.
CATRGLSYNEQFF
TGTGCCACCAGGGGCCTCTCCTACAATGAGCAGTTCTTC
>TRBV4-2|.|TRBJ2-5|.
CASSQVDSLQETQYF
TGTGCCAGCAGCCAAGTGGACAGCCTTCAAGAGACCCAGTACTTC
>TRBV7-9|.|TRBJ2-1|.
CASSLVSAAVIHEQFF
TGTGCCAGCAGCCTGGTAAGCGCCGCTGTCATCCATGAGCAGTTCTTC
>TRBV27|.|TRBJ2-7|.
CASSLTGLQDEQYF
TGTGCCAGCAGTTTAACCGGACTGCAGGACGAGCAGTACTTC
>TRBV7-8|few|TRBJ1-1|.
CASSLARDKIEAFF
TGTGCCAGCAGCTTAGCGAGAGACAAGATTGAAGCTTTCTTT
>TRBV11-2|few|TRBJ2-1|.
CASSLVAVEQFF
TGTGCCAGCAGCTTAGTCGCGGTTGAGCAGTTCTTC